This TCR beta chain was identified in a study of T cell changes during pregnancy in multiple sclerosis. Details on this clone: One end of the junction is discordant with germline, which a read error may explain.

Method: immunoSEQ multiplex PCR; TCRdb's copy keeps in-frame clones and lacks some. The data contain more than 65,000 clones, about 89% of them singletons. Sequences were derived from peripheral blood, sampled in the first trimester of pregnancy. The clonotype was recovered from a female donor with multiple sclerosis, enrolled in a pregnancy study.

The CDR3 is CASSVAGDYNEQFF. CDR3 coding DNA: TGTGCCAGCAGTGTAGCGGGGGACTACAATGAGCAGTTCTTC. The V call is TRBV9, the J call TRBJ2-1; 9 bases agree with TRBD2. The CDR3 contains 14 residues. CDR1 is SGDLS, CDR2 YYNGEE, per germline.